Listed here are 12 T cell receptor beta chains from one sample, sequenced in a study of blood T cell repertoires in COVID-19. Generated by immunoSEQ multiplex PCR, the TCRdb table keeps only in-frame clones and is missing some. The sample lists 250,000 to 350,000 clones; around nine tenths were seen once. Sample: PBMCs or T cells enriched from blood (not recorded which). The receptors shown here come from a woman between 40 and 50 years old who had recovered from COVID-19.

The V call is TRBV28, the J call TRBJ1-1; the D gene is possibly TRBD1 (6 bases). This CDR3 spans 16 amino acids. Germline V lookup: CDR1 MDHEN, CDR2 SYDVKM. Trimming took 4 bases from V and 5 from J, leaving 20 bases between them. The CDR3 loop reads CASSSHPGGGGTEAFF. The CDR3 region has the DNA TGTGCCAGCAGTTCGCACCCCGGGGGAGGGGGAACTGAAGCTTTCTTT.

The V gene is TRBV2, the J gene TRBJ1-1, with TRBD1 matching 8 bases. V shed 10 bases, J shed 4 bases, and the junction held 8 bases outside the gene matches. Germline V gene data show CDR1 as SNHLY and CDR2 as FYNNEI. The CDR3 spans 13 residues. This CDR3 is CATSGQGLTEAFF. The CDR3 nucleotides are TGTGCCACCTCCGGACAGGGTCTCACTGAAGCTTTCTTT.

This chain joins TRBV7-2 and TRBJ1-6; 7 nucleotides match TRBD1. This CDR3 contains 17 residues. The V segment lost 6 bases and the J segment 6 bases; nucleotides outside the gene matches: 14. CDR1 is SGHTA and CDR2 is FQGNSA in the germline V gene. The chain's CDR3 is CASRLNPDRDFNSPLHF. DNA of the CDR3: TGTGCCAGCAGACTTAATCCAGACAGGGACTTTAATTCACCCCTCCACTTT.

This chain joins TRBV13 and TRBJ2-3; 7 bases are a match to TRBD2. From germline, CDR1 is PRHDT and CDR2 FYEKMQ (reference sequence). The CDR3 runs to 14 residues. The V gene end was trimmed by 6 bases and the J gene end by 3 bases; junction bases not matched to a gene: 6. The CDR3 region is CASRSGGRTDTQYF. In DNA form, the CDR3 reads TGTGCCAGCAGAAGTGGCGGGAGAACAGATACGCAGTATTTT.

The V and J genes are TRBV14 and TRBJ2-7, with TRBD1 matching over 9 bases. Trimming cost V 4 bases and J 4 bases; bases outside gene matches: 5. The CDR3 consists of 14 residues. The V gene's germline CDR1 is SGHDN and CDR2 FVKESK. The CDR3 region is CASSRGTGWYEQYF. The CDR3 bases are TGTGCCAGCAGCCGAGGGACAGGGTGGTACGAGCAGTACTTC.

This sequence joins TRBV3-1 (or the pseudogene TRBV3-2) and TRBJ2-7; TRBD2 matches 9 bases. CDR1 LGHDT and CDR2 YNNKEL come from the germline V gene (reference sequence). The CDR3 has 18 amino acids. V shed 1 base, J shed 3 bases, and the junction held 13 bases outside the gene matches. CDR3 sequence (DNA): TGTGCCAGCAGCCAAGGGGAGGGTTGTCTAGCGGGACTCTACGAGCAGTACTTC. The encoded protein is CASSQGEGCLAGLYEQYF.

There are a few counts of this clone. The rearrangement uses TRBV14 and TRBJ2-1; 12 bases map to TRBD2. The CDR3 extends over 16 amino acids. V lost 1 base to trimming and J lost 8 bases; unmatched junction nucleotides: 6. The germline CDR1 and CDR2 sequences are SGHDN and FVKESK. The CDR3 spells CASSQGLAGGPYEQFF. The CDR3 bases are TGTGCCAGCAGCCAAGGGCTAGCGGGAGGGCCTTATGAGCAGTTCTTC.

This clone has just one count. The rearrangement links TRBV12-3 or TRBV12-4 to TRBJ1-4; no reliable D call. V was shortened by 8 bases and J by 8 bases, with 9 bases between the two germline ends. This CDR3 spans 11 amino acids. CDR3 residues: CASGVLEKLFF. The CDR3 nucleotides are TGTGCCAGCGGAGTCTTGGAAAAACTGTTTTTT.

The chain carries TRBV28 and TRBJ2-1; unclear D gene. The CDR3 totals 15 residues. V lost 5 bases, J lost 0 bases, and 11 bases lay in between. Germline CDR1 reads MDHEN; CDR2 reads SYDVKM. The CDR3 here is CASSPDLYSYNEQFF. The CDR3 DNA reads TGTGCCAGCAGTCCCGACTTGTACTCCTACAATGAGCAGTTCTTC.

The chain uses TRBV7-2 and TRBJ2-1, with D perhaps matching TRBD1 (5 bases). Germline CDR1 SGHTA, CDR2 FQGNSA. This CDR3 is built from 15 residues. Trimming pared 2 bases from V and 2 bases from J, leaving 10 bases between. This CDR3 is CASSLQGATYNEQFF. For the CDR3, the DNA is TGTGCCAGCAGCTTACAGGGTGCGACCTACAATGAGCAGTTCTTC.

V is TRBV5-5 and J is TRBJ1-1, with 7 bases aligning to TRBD1. CDR1 and CDR2 from the germline V gene are SGHKS and YYEKEE (reference sequence). There are 12 residues in the CDR3. The trim removed 4 bases at V and 7 bases at J, leaving 4 bases unmatched. CDR3 loop: CASSHRDSEAFF. In DNA, the CDR3 is TGTGCCAGCAGCCACCGGGACAGTGAAGCTTTCTTT.

The genes are TRBV7-9 and TRBJ2-7; D is perhaps TRBD1 (6 bases). Trimming stripped 1 base from V and 0 bases from J, with 13 bases between. The CDR3 covers 16 residues. CDR1 is SEHNR and CDR2 is FQNEAQ in the germline V gene (reference sequence). The CDR3 loop reads CASSLEPGQNSYEQYF. DNA of the CDR3: TGTGCCAGCAGCTTAGAACCGGGACAAAACTCCTACGAGCAGTACTTC. Complete variable domain (other parts from reference TRBV7-9 and TRBJ2-7): DTGVSQNPRHKITKRGQNVTFRCDPISEHNRLYWYRQTLGQGPEFLTYFQNEAQLEKSRLLSDRFSAERPKGSFSTLEIQRTEQGDSAMYLCASSLEPGQNSYEQYFGPGTRLTVT.